Presented here are 20 T cell receptor beta chains from one specimen sequenced in a study of blood T cell repertoires in COVID-19. TCRdb keeps only in-frame clones here, not all; method: immunoSEQ multiplex PCR. The data contain approximately 240,000 clones, 83% of them singletons. The sequenced sample consisted of peripheral blood. The receptor source for this set is a human donor in a cohort sampled during active COVID-19.

There are many counts of this clone. This rearrangement joins TRBV27 to TRBJ1-2; 7 bases are shared with TRBD1. V gave up 7 bases and J gave up 8 bases; unmatched junction bases: 13. The CDR3 is 14 amino acids. CDR1 and CDR2 from the germline V gene are MNHEY and SMNVEV (reference sequence). The CDR3 sequence: CASTNPLRQGGYTF. Written as DNA, the CDR3 is TGTGCCAGCACCAATCCCCTACGACAGGGCGGCTACACCTTC.

The V gene is TRBV27, the J gene TRBJ2-7; 7 positions match TRBD1. The germline V gene has CDR1 MNHEY and CDR2 SMNVEV (reference sequence). Trimming at V came to 4 bases and at J to 3 bases, leaving 6 bases not matched to a gene. CDR3 length equals 14 residues. CDR3 sequence reads: CASSSGTVHYEQYF. As DNA, the CDR3 is TGTGCCAGCAGTTCCGGGACAGTTCACTACGAGCAGTACTTC.

The J gene is TRBJ2-7, the V gene TRBV18; the D gene is possibly TRBD1 (6 bases). V shed 6 bases and J shed 4 bases, with 16 bases lying between them. The CDR3 has 14 residues. Per the germline V gene, CDR1 is KGHSH and CDR2 is LQKENI. This CDR3 is CASSTQGRRYEQYF. The CDR3 nucleotides are TGTGCCAGCTCCACGCAGGGGAGAAGGTACGAGCAGTACTTC.

This chain links TRBV28 with TRBJ2-5; 8 nucleotides agree with TRBD2. Trimming removed 6 bases from V and 4 bases from J; junction bases left unmatched: 4. Germline CDR1 is MDHEN and CDR2 is SYDVKM. CDR3 length equals 13 residues. The CDR3 protein is CASSTGLGETQYF. CDR3 bases: TGTGCCAGCAGCACGGGACTAGGAGAGACCCAGTACTTC.

The chain has TRBV19 and TRBJ1-5, with D perhaps TRBD1 (5 bases). This CDR3 spans 15 amino acids. Germline CDR1 LNHDA, CDR2 SQIVND (reference sequence). V was trimmed by 7 bases and J by 4 bases, leaving 17 bases between them. CDR3 protein: CASNGWDSSNQPQHF. The DNA for the CDR3 is TGTGCCAGTAATGGGTGGGACTCATCGAATCAGCCCCAGCATTTT.

This rearrangement joins TRBV18 to TRBJ2-2; perhaps TRBD1 as D (5 bases). Looked up from germline, CDR1 is KGHSH and CDR2 is LQKENI. The CDR3 has 15 amino acids. V was clipped by 5 bases and J by 8 bases, with 18 bases between them. CDR3 residues: CASSARITGPGELFF. CDR3 coding DNA: TGTGCCAGCTCAGCGCGTATTACAGGTCCTGGGGAGCTGTTTTTT. The full variable domain, with the rest looked up from reference TRBV18 and TRBJ2-2, is NAGVMQNPRHLVRRRGQEARLRCSPMKGHSHVYWYRQLPEEGLKFMVYLQKENIIDESGMPKERFSAEFPKEGPSILRIQQVVRGDSAAYFCASSARITGPGELFFGEGSRLTVL.

Regarding this clone: At one boundary the junction diverges from the germline segment, which might be a read error. This rearrangement joins TRBV7-7 to TRBJ2-3; weak D call: TRBD2 (5 bases). This CDR3 is built from 14 residues. Germline CDR1 reads SSHAT; CDR2 reads FNYEAQ (reference sequence). As DNA, the CDR3 is TGTGCTAGCAGCTCGGGAACTGACACAGATACGCAGTATTTT. Protein product: CASSSGTDTDTQYF.

J is TRBJ1-4 and V is TRBV27; TRBD1 matches 11 bases. Germline CDR1 reads MNHEY; CDR2 reads SMNVEV (reference sequence). The CDR3 length is 16 residues. Unmatched junction bases numbered 7, after V lost 6 bases and J lost 4 bases. CDR3 DNA: TGTGCCAGCAGAAGGGACAGGGGGTATTTTAATGAAAAACTGTTTTTT. Translation: CASRRDRGYFNEKLFF.

Concerning this clone: Its ends do not fully match the called genes, so a read error is possible. V usage is TRBV7-7 and J usage is TRBJ2-3; D perhaps matches TRBD2 (5 bases). The CDR3 loop spans 13 amino acids. CDR1 is SSHAT, CDR2 FNYEAQ, per germline (reference sequence). Here the CDR3 reads CASSPDYTDTQYF. CDR3 nucleotides: TGTGCTAGCAGCCCCGACTACACAGATACGCAGTATTTT.

This clone is a singleton in its sample. The rearrangement links TRBV18 to TRBJ1-5; 7 positions agree with TRBD1. Trimming took 4 bases from V and 0 from J; bases not matched to a gene: 6. This CDR3 region has 16 residues. CDR1 KGHSH and CDR2 LQKENI come from the germline V gene. CDR3 amino acids: CASSRGTALSNQPQHF. CDR3 DNA: TGTGCCAGCTCACGTGGGACAGCACTTAGCAATCAGCCCCAGCATTTT. The entire variable domain, with the rest obtained from reference TRBV18 and TRBJ1-5, is as follows: NAGVMQNPRHLVRRRGQEARLRCSPMKGHSHVYWYRQLPEEGLKFMVYLQKENIIDESGMPKERFSAEFPKEGPSILRIQQVVRGDSAAYFCASSRGTALSNQPQHFGDGTRLSIL.

This chain joins TRBV7-2 and TRBJ2-3; 11 bases are shared with TRBD2. This CDR3 comprises 16 residues. The junction had 4 bases not matched to a gene; V was cut back by 5 bases and J by 0 bases. Looked up from germline, CDR1 is SGHTA and CDR2 is FQGNSA. The CDR3 sequence is CASSARLAGSTDTQYF. The CDR3 DNA follows: TGTGCCAGCAGCGCCAGACTAGCGGGGAGCACAGATACGCAGTATTTT.

The gene calls are TRBV19 and TRBJ1-5; 9 bases line up with TRBD1. Germline trimming cut 8 bases from V and 7 bases from J; bases unmatched to any gene: 9. This CDR3 comprises 14 residues. CDR1 is LNHDA and CDR2 is SQIVND in the germline V gene (reference sequence). The DNA of the CDR3 is TGTGCCAGTTCTAGGACAGGGGATGGGCAGCCCCAGCATTTT. Encoded protein: CASSRTGDGQPQHF.

The chain links TRBV7-8 to TRBJ2-5; perhaps TRBD1 as D (7 bases). The germline V and J ends were trimmed by 5 bases and 2 bases, with 15 bases remaining between them. CDR3 length equals 15 residues. Germline CDR1 SGHVS, CDR2 FQNEAQ. The CDR3 DNA follows: TGTGCCAGCAGCCCGTCCCAGGGGGGTCAAGAGACCCAGTACTTC. This codes for CASSPSQGGQETQYF.

The genes are TRBV24-1 and TRBJ1-1; TRBD1 is a possible D gene (6 bases). The V end lost 3 bases, the J end lost 5 bases, and 6 bases lay between the germline ends. The germline V gene has CDR1 KGHDR and CDR2 SFDVKD. The CDR3 runs 12 residues. The CDR3 nucleotides are TGTGCCACCAGTGATACAGGGACTGAAGCTTTCTTT. Translating it yields CATSDTGTEAFF.

The chain joins TRBV5-1 to TRBJ2-4; 10 nucleotides agree with TRBD1. From germline, CDR1 is SGHRS and CDR2 YFSETQ. Trimming cost V 4 bases and J 9 bases; bases outside gene matches: 13. This CDR3 has 16 amino acids. CDR3 loop: CASSEDRGSVKGIQYF. CDR3 nucleotides: TGCGCCAGCAGCGAGGACAGGGGGTCCGTTAAGGGCATTCAGTACTTC.

The V call is TRBV7-2, the J call TRBJ1-2; 9 bases fit TRBD1. V lost 3 bases to trimming and J lost 4 bases; unmatched junction nucleotides: 6. Germline CDR1 SGHTA, CDR2 FQGNSA. The CDR3 extends over 15 amino acids. As DNA, the CDR3 is TGTGCCAGCAGCTTGGGACAGGGCCACCGCTATGGCTACACCTTC. Translated: CASSLGQGHRYGYTF.

The CDR3 DNA reads as TGTGCCAGCAGTTTATTAGCCCCCCGGGACATCTGGAGCTCTGGGGCCAACGTCCTGACTTTC. Translated: CASSLLAPRDIWSSGANVLTF. The chain is built from TRBV27 and TRBJ2-6, with D perhaps TRBD1 (6 bases). CDR1 is MNHEY, CDR2 SMNVEV, per germline (reference sequence). With 1 base removed from V and 0 bases from J, the gap between germline ends came to 22 bases. The length of the CDR3 is 21 residues.

The chain carries TRBV10-3 and TRBJ1-5, with 7 bases lining up with TRBD1. Germline-derived CDR1 and CDR2 are ENHRY and SYGVKD. CDR3 size: 14 residues. Trimming cost V 4 bases and J 6 bases; bases outside gene matches: 6. The CDR3 region is CAISVDRLGQPQHF. The CDR3 nucleotides read TGTGCCATCAGTGTGGACAGGCTGGGTCAGCCCCAGCATTTT.

This clone rates as medium-sized. V usage is TRBV4-1 and J usage is TRBJ2-5; D is unresolved. The CDR3 is 14 amino acids. Germline CDR1 MGHRA, CDR2 YSYEKL. V was shortened by 5 bases and J by 1 base, with 11 bases between the two germline ends. The DNA of the CDR3 is TGCGCCAGCAGCTCCCGGGTATTCCAAGAGACCCAGTACTTC. This gives the protein CASSSRVFQETQYF.

This rearrangement joins TRBV5-4 to TRBJ2-7, with 11 nucleotides matching TRBD2. V trimming: 2 bases; J trimming: 2 bases; junction bases outside the gene matches: 0. The CDR3 is 14 amino acids. Germline V gives CDR1 SGHNT, CDR2 YYREEE (reference sequence). The CDR3 DNA reads TGTGCCAGCAGCTTTAGCGGGAGGGCCTACGAGCAGTACTTC. Translated, it gives CASSFSGRAYEQYF. The full variable domain, rest sourced from reference TRBV5-4 and TRBJ2-7, is ETGVTQSPTHLIKTRGQQVTLRCSSQSGHNTVSWYQQALGQGPQFIFQYYREEENGRGNFPPRFSGLQFPNYSSELNVNALELDDSALYLCASSFSGRAYEQYFGPGTRLTVT.